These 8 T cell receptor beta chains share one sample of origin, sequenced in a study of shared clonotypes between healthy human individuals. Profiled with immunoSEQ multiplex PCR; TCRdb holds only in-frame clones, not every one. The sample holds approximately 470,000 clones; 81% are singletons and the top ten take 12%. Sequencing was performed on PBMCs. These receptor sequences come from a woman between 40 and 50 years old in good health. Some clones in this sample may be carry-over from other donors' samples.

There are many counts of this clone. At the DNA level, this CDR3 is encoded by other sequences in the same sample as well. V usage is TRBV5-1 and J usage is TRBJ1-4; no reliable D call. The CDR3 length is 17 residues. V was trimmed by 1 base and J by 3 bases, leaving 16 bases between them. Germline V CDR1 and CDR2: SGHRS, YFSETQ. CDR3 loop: CASSLTGQVSANEKLFF. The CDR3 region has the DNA TGCGCCAGCAGCTTGACGGGCCAGGTCTCAGCTAATGAAAAACTGTTTTTT.

This chain's CDR3 is CASSLVGRDTEAFF. CDR3 in DNA: TGTGCCAGCAGCTTAGTAGGTAGGGACACTGAAGCTTTCTTT. The chain carries TRBV7-2 and TRBJ1-1; D uncertain. Between the trimmed V and J ends, which lost 1 base and 3 bases, there was a span of 9 bases. The CDR3 covers 14 residues. Germline V gene data show CDR1 as SGHTA and CDR2 as FQGNSA.

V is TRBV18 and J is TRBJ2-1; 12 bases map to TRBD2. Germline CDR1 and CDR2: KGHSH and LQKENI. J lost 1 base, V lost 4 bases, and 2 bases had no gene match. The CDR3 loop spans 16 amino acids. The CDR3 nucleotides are TGTGCCAGCTCACTTGGACTAGCGGGGTCCTACAATGAGCAGTTCTTC. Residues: CASSLGLAGSYNEQFF. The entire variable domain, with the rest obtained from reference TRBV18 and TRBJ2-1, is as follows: NAGVMQNPRHLVRRRGQEARLRCSPMKGHSHVYWYRQLPEEGLKFMVYLQKENIIDESGMPKERFSAEFPKEGPSILRIQQVVRGDSAAYFCASSLGLAGSYNEQFFGPGTRLTVL.

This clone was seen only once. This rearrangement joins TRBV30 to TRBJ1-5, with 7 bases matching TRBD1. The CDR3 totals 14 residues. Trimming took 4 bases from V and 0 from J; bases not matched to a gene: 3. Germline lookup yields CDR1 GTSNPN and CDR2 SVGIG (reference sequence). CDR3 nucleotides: TGTGCCTGGACAGGGGGTCCTAGCAATCAGCCCCAGCATTTT. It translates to CAWTGGPSNQPQHF.

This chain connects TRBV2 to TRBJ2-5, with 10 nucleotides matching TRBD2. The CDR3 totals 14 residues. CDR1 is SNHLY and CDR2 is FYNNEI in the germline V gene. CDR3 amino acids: CANQRGGDQETQYF. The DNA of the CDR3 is TGTGCTAACCAGCGGGGGGGGGACCAAGAGACCCAGTACTTC.

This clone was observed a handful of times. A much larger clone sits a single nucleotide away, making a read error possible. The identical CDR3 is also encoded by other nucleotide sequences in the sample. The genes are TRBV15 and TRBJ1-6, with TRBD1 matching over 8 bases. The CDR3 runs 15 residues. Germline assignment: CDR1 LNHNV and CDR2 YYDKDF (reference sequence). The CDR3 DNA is TGCGCCACCAGCAGAAGAACAGGGGGTCGATCACCCCTCCACTTT. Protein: CATSRRTGGRSPLHF.

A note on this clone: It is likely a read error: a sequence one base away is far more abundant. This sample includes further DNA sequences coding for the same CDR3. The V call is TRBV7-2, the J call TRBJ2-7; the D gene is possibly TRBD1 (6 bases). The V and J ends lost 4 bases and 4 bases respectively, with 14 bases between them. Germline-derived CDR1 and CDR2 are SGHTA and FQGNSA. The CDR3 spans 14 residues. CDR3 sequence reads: CASSSQGTSYEQYF. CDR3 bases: TGTGCCAGCAGCTCGCAGGGGACGTCATACGAGCAGTACTTC.

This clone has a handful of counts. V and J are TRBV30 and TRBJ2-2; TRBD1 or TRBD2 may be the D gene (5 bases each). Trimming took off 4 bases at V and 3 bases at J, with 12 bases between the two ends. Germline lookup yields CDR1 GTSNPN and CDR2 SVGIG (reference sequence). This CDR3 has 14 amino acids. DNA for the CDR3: TGTGCCTGGAAGAGGGACGGTGACACCGGGGAGCTGTTTTTT. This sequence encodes CAWKRDGDTGELFF. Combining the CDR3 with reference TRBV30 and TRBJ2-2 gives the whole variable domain SQTIHQWPATLVQPVGSPLSLECTVEGTSNPNLYWYRQAAGRGLQLLFYSVGIGQISSEVPQNLSASRPQDRQFILSSKKLLLSDSGFYLCAWKRDGDTGELFFGEGSRLTVL.